These T cell receptor beta chains were read from a single sample in a study of blood T cell repertoires in COVID-19. Assay: immunoSEQ multiplex PCR; the TCRdb copy retains only in-frame clones and omits some. Of tens of thousands of clones in the sample, over 65% were seen once. The specimen was peripheral blood. The source is a human donor in a cohort sampled during active COVID-19. CDR3s include the opening cysteine and the closing phenylalanine or tryptophan. The D gene is left open where the match is weak. Expanded clones get a size class; other rows say once, few or many, or leave the size out.

J: TRBJ2-3; D: .; size: .; V: TRBV7-6; CDR3: CASSLMAGLGTDTQYF; DNA: TGTGCCAGCAGCTTAATGGCGGGACTTGGCACAGATACGCAGTATTTT
J: TRBJ2-7; D: .; size: .; V: TRBV10-2; CDR3: CASSEPGMGTYEQYF; DNA: TGCGCCAGCAGTGAGCCGGGGATGGGCACCTACGAGCAGTACTTC
J: TRBJ2-7; D: .; size: .; V: TRBV7-9; CDR3: CASSLAPGTYEQYF; DNA: TGTGCCAGCAGCTTAGCGCCCGGTACCTACGAGCAGTACTTC
J: TRBJ2-5; D: TRBD1; size: .; V: TRBV12-5; CDR3: CASGHRQGRQETQYF; DNA: TGTGCTAGTGGCCATAGACAGGGTCGCCAAGAGACCCAGTACTTC
J: TRBJ2-6; D: .; size: once; V: TRBV7-9; CDR3: CASSLSSGSGANVLTF; DNA: TGTGCCAGCAGCTTAAGCTCTGGTTCTGGGGCCAACGTCCTGACTTTC
J: TRBJ2-3; D: .; size: .; V: TRBV19; CDR3: CASSQTAAGLGTQYF; DNA: TGTGCCAGTAGCCAGACAGCCGCCGGGTTGGGTACGCAGTATTTT
J: TRBJ2-5; D: .; size: .; V: TRBV5-1; CDR3: CASSWDIGETQYF; DNA: TGCGCCAGCAGCTGGGACATTGGAGAGACCCAGTACTTC
J: TRBJ1-4; D: TRBD1; size: .; V: TRBV5-6; CDR3: CASSYTGTGGVREKLFF; DNA: TGTGCCAGCAGCTACACCGGGACAGGGGGCGTCAGGGAAAAACTGTTTTTT
J: TRBJ2-3; D: TRBD2; size: .; V: TRBV7-2; CDR3: CASSLTSGGSDTQYF; DNA: TGTGCCAGCAGCCTTACTAGCGGGGGATCAGATACGCAGTATTTT
J: TRBJ2-4; D: .; size: .; V: TRBV18; CDR3: CASSLTGPGAKNIQYF; DNA: TGTGCCAGCTCACTTACAGGTCCCGGGGCCAAAAACATTCAGTACTTC
J: TRBJ1-2; D: TRBD1; size: .; V: TRBV11-2; CDR3: CASSLATGDYGYTF; DNA: TGTGCCAGCAGCTTAGCCACAGGGGACTATGGCTACACCTTC
J: TRBJ2-5; D: .; size: .; V: TRBV27; CDR3: CASSRGETQYF; DNA: TGTGCCAGCAGTAGAGGGGAGACCCAGTACTTC
J: TRBJ1-6; D: .; size: once; V: TRBV6-5; CDR3: CASIQTGFNSPLHF; DNA: TGTGCCAGCATTCAGACAGGATTCAATTCACCCCTCCACTTT
J: TRBJ2-1; D: TRBD1; size: .; V: TRBV20-1; CDR3: CSASGLGQKQFF; DNA: TGCAGTGCTAGTGGTCTGGGACAGAAGCAGTTCTTC
J: TRBJ1-3; D: .; size: .; V: TRBV11-1; CDR3: CASSLAPAGREINTIYF; DNA: TGTGCCAGCAGCTTAGCGCCGGCAGGGCGAGAAATAAACACCATATATTTT
J: TRBJ2-5; D: TRBD2; size: .; V: TRBV6-5; CDR3: CASHASGEETQYF; DNA: TGTGCCAGCCATGCTAGCGGAGAAGAGACCCAGTACTTC
J: TRBJ2-2; D: TRBD2; size: .; V: TRBV11-2; CDR3: CASSLLAGNTGELFF; DNA: TGTGCCAGCAGCTTACTAGCGGGCAACACCGGGGAGCTGTTTTTT
J: TRBJ2-4; D: .; size: .; V: TRBV20-1; CDR3: CSAGLSNIQYF; DNA: TGCAGTGCAGGACTGTCAAACATTCAGTACTTC
J: TRBJ1-1; D: .; size: .; V: TRBV5-1; CDR3: CASSLSGTNTEAFF; DNA: TGCGCCAGCAGCTTGTCAGGAACGAACACTGAAGCTTTCTTT